This T cell receptor (beta chain) was identified during a study of radiotherapy plus CTLA-4 blockade in lung cancer. This clone was observed once. Its specificity is not known. Whole-study results and caveats: Early blood T cell clone dynamics reportedly forecast response best, with interferon-beta.

The V end lost 8 bases, the J end lost 0 bases, and 23 bases lay between the germline ends. The germline V gene encodes CDR1 SNHLY and CDR2 FYNNEI. The CDR3 spans 18 residues. The protocol was immunoSEQ multiplex PCR, while the TCRdb copy is restricted to in-frame clones and leaves out a portion. Of 80,000 to 100,000 clones listed, around 74% are singletons. The TCR was taken from a human donor with non-small cell lung cancer who had a partial response to radiotherapy plus ipilimumab. Some clones in this sample may be carry-over from other donors' samples. The sequencing used peripheral blood, collected from a patient treated with radiotherapy plus ipilimumab. This chain joins TRBV2 and TRBJ1-3, with D possibly matching TRBD1 (5 bases). The CDR3, as DNA: TGTGCCAGCTTCAGAGTATCCGGCAGGGTAGTCTCTGGAAACACCATATATTTT. It is translated as CASFRVSGRVVSGNTIYF.